The rows below give T cell receptor beta chains drawn from one sample of a study of CXCR3 chemokines and chemotherapy response in bladder cancer. TCRdb reprocessed the PCR reads with MiXCR, giving one entry per CDR3 protein. The table shows about 2,900 distinct CDR3 sequences, with about 11% occurring only once. Sampling took place from a patient whose treatment included neoadjuvant chemotherapy. All receptors derive from a human donor with bladder cancer that responded to neoadjuvant chemotherapy. The CDR3 runs from the conserved cysteine through the conserved F or W. The order of the fields is clone size, J gene, V gene, D gene, CDR3 protein, CDR3 DNA. The D gene is left open where the match is weak. Part of the rows lack a size; the others show once, few, many or a class for expanded clones.

many | TRBJ2-5 | TRBV24-1 | - | CATSDSASRAGQETQYF | TGTGCCACCAGTGATTCTGCTAGTAGGGCAGGTCAAGAGACCCAGTACTTC
medium-sized | TRBJ1-1 | TRBV6-1 | - | CASSVSGNTEAFF | TGTGCCAGCAGTGTTTCGGGGAACACTGAAGCTTTCTTT
medium-sized | TRBJ2-2 | TRBV19 | - | CASSIYGGRASTGELFF | TGTGCCAGTAGTATCTATGGCGGCAGGGCGAGCACCGGGGAGCTGTTTTTT
large | TRBJ2-1 | TRBV6-1 | - | CASRRRDYEQFF | TGTGCCAGCCGGCGGAGGGACTATGAGCAGTTCTTC
many | TRBJ2-5 | TRBV29-1 | TRBD2 | CSVESGDYEETQYF | TGCAGCGTTGAAAGCGGGGACTATGAAGAGACCCAGTACTTC
many | TRBJ1-1 | TRBV29-1 | - | CSGVGQNTEAFF | TGCAGCGGAGTCGGGCAGAACACTGAAGCTTTCTTT
many | TRBJ2-7 | TRBV20-1 | TRBD2 | CSARSTAGVYEQYF | TGCAGTGCTAGAAGTACAGCGGGGGTGTACGAGCAGTACTTC
medium-sized | TRBJ1-1 | TRBV19 | - | CASSPDRDEAFF | TGTGCCAGTAGTCCCGACAGAGATGAAGCTTTCTTT
- | TRBJ1-2 | TRBV4-1 | - | CASSQGGFQGYGYTF | TGCGCCAGCAGCCAAGGGGGTTTCCAGGGCTATGGCTACACCTTC
many | TRBJ2-1 | TRBV5-6 | - | CASSPGHNEQFF | TGTGCCAGCAGCCCGGGCCACAATGAGCAGTTCTTC
many | TRBJ1-4 | TRBV6-6 | TRBD1 | CASSYSTGGRSEKLFF | TGTGCCAGCAGTTACTCGACAGGGGGCAGGAGTGAAAAACTGTTTTTT
medium-sized | TRBJ1-2 | TRBV6-6 | TRBD1 | CASSSTGGADGYTF | TGTGCCAGCAGTTCCACAGGGGGCGCAGATGGCTACACCTTC
medium-sized | TRBJ1-5 | TRBV6-5 | - | CASSAFAGISNQPQHF | TGTGCCAGCAGTGCGTTTGCGGGTATCAGTAATCAGCCCCAGCATTTT
medium-sized | TRBJ2-1 | TRBV5-6 | - | CASSSINEQFF | TGTGCCAGCAGCTCTATCAATGAGCAGTTCTTC
medium-sized | TRBJ1-2 | TRBV7-2 | TRBD1 | CASSEVYRGSHRTQHYGYTF | TGTGCCAGCAGCGAGGTGTACAGGGGGTCTCATCGGACTCAGCACTATGGCTACACCTTC
many | TRBJ2-5 | TRBV13 | - | CASSLEQGLTQYF | TGTGCCAGCAGCTTAGAACAGGGATTGACCCAGTACTTC
many | TRBJ1-4 | TRBV12-3/TRBV12-4 | - | CASSPRDEKLFF | TGTGCCAGCAGCCCGCGGGACGAGAAACTGTTTTTT
many | TRBJ2-2 | TRBV29-1 | - | CSVGGPGIGELFF | TGCAGCGTTGGAGGTCCCGGGATCGGGGAGCTGTTTTTT
- | TRBJ2-7 | TRBV2 | TRBD2 | CASSESIAGSYEQYF | TGTGCCAGCAGTGAGTCGATAGCGGGGTCCTACGAGCAGTACTTC
large | TRBJ1-1 | TRBV6-5 | - | CASTATRNTEAFF | TGTGCCAGCACCGCAACTAGAAACACTGAAGCTTTCTTT
medium-sized | TRBJ1-1 | TRBV12-3/TRBV12-4 | - | CASSFGSRVVRTEAFF | TGTGCCAGCAGTTTTGGGTCGAGGGTGGTTCGTACTGAAGCTTTCTTT
medium-sized | TRBJ1-6 | TRBV27 | TRBD1 | CASSLSRRQGAGSPLHF | TGTGCCAGCAGTTTATCCCGTCGACAGGGGGCAGGGTCACCCCTCCACTTT
many | TRBJ2-1 | TRBV18 | - | CASSLSGYEQFF | TGTGCCAGCTCACTATCGGGGTATGAGCAGTTCTTC
many | TRBJ2-7 | TRBV28 | - | CASSYNRVPYEQYF | TGTGCCAGCAGTTACAACAGGGTGCCCTACGAGCAGTACTTC
medium-sized | TRBJ1-5 | TRBV19 | - | CASTIGGNQPQHF | TGTGCCAGTACTATCGGGGGAAATCAGCCCCAGCATTTT
medium-sized | TRBJ2-2 | TRBV7-2 | TRBD1 | CASLRRQPGRDRVNRDTGELFF | TGTGCCAGCCTCCGTCGACAGCCTGGTCGGGACAGGGTGAATAGGGACACCGGGGAGCTGTTTTTT
many | TRBJ2-5 | TRBV7-2 | TRBD2 | CASSPGTSGRSQETQYF | TGTGCCAGCAGCCCAGGGACTAGCGGGAGGAGCCAAGAGACCCAGTACTTC
many | TRBJ2-3 | TRBV7-2 | TRBD2 | CASSPWGGGAGDTQYF | TGTGCCAGCAGCCCCTGGGGCGGGGGGGCTGGGGATACGCAGTATTTT
many | TRBJ2-2 | TRBV28 | TRBD2 | CASSVAGVTTGELFF | TGTGCCAGCAGCGTAGCGGGAGTAACAACCGGGGAGCTGTTTTTT
- | TRBJ2-5 | TRBV27 | TRBD2 | CASSPLGAGGRTQYF | TGTGCCAGCAGTCCGTTGGGAGCGGGGGGGCGGACCCAGTACTTC
many | TRBJ1-2 | TRBV18 | - | CASSPVSDYGYTF | TGTGCCAGCTCACCAGTGAGCGACTATGGCTACACCTTC
large | TRBJ2-3 | TRBV19 | TRBD2 | CASSTPGLAEEQYF | TGTGCCAGTAGTACCCCCGGACTAGCGGAAGAGCAGTATTTT
medium-sized | TRBJ2-3 | TRBV5-6 | TRBD1 | CASSTGGTDTQYF | TGTGCCAGCAGCACAGGGGGAACAGATACGCAGTATTTT
medium-sized | TRBJ1-3 | TRBV6-2/TRBV6-3 | TRBD1 | CARITGDLNTIYF | TGTGCCAGGATTACAGGGGATTTGAACACCATATATTTT
medium-sized | TRBJ2-1 | TRBV6-2/TRBV6-3 | - | CASSESVTGHNEQFF | TGTGCCAGCAGTGAAAGCGTGACGGGACACAATGAGCAGTTCTTC
many | TRBJ2-2 | TRBV27 | - | CASRKSGVAGELFF | TGTGCCAGCCGCAAGTCGGGGGTGGCCGGGGAGCTGTTTTTT
medium-sized | TRBJ1-5 | TRBV6-2/TRBV6-3 | - | CASSYAGDSLPQHF | TGTGCCAGCAGTTACGCAGGGGATTCCCTGCCCCAGCATTTT
medium-sized | TRBJ1-1 | TRBV6-1 | - | CASISKGEGITEAFF | TGTGCCAGCATTTCGAAGGGAGAGGGGATCACTGAAGCTTTCTTT
once | TRBJ1-2 | TRBV28 | - | CASSAGNYGYTF | TGTGCCAGCAGTGCGGGGAACTATGGCTACACCTTC
many | TRBJ1-5 | TRBV19 | TRBD1 | CASSTQGGNQPQHF | TGTGCCAGTAGTACCCAGGGGGGGAATCAGCCCCAGCATTTT
- | TRBJ1-5 | TRBV28 | - | CASGRTEPSNQPQHF | TGTGCCAGCGGACGGACAGAGCCTAGCAATCAGCCCCAGCATTTT
medium-sized | TRBJ2-1 | TRBV27 | TRBD2 | CASSPKSGRDYNEQFF | TGTGCCAGCAGTCCCAAGAGCGGGAGAGACTACAATGAGCAGTTCTTC
few | TRBJ2-1 | TRBV20-1 | - | CSAREDSTYNEQFF | TGCAGTGCTAGGGAGGACTCCACCTACAATGAGCAGTTCTTC
many | TRBJ2-7 | TRBV5-6 | - | CASSLERGYGEQYF | TGTGCCAGCAGCTTGGAGAGGGGATACGGCGAGCAGTACTTC
many | TRBJ1-5 | TRBV6-6 | - | CASSYYGSYNQPQHF | TGTGCCAGCAGTTACTATGGCAGCTACAATCAGCCCCAGCATTTT
few | TRBJ1-1 | TRBV16 | TRBD1 | CASSLGQGGTEAFF | TGTGCCAGCAGCCTAGGACAGGGGGGCACTGAAGCTTTCTTT
large | TRBJ1-2 | TRBV6-1 | - | CASSEDVGGYTF | TGTGCCAGCAGTGAAGATGTCGGGGGCTACACCTTC
medium-sized | TRBJ1-1 | TRBV7-2 | TRBD1 | CASSYLGQGVFF | TGTGCCAGCAGCTACCTCGGACAGGGCGTTTTCTTT